This note documents a single TCR beta chain sequence. What it binds is not known. Treatment in this sample: oral pan-JAK inhibitor, 5-10 mg twice daily. Alopecia areata patients had lesional scalp punch biopsies and peripheral blood taken from them. The V gene's germline CDR1 is ENHRY and CDR2 SYGVKD. Trimming shortened V by 3 bases and J by 0 bases, and 21 bases separated the two germline ends. This CDR3 spans 18 amino acids. cDNA serving as the sequencing template came from extracted, reverse transcribed RNA. The assay was immunoSEQ multiplex PCR, and TCRdb's table has in-frame clones only and misses some. Here the sample spans fewer than 150,000 clones, around 82% being singletons. This entry comes from a study of CD8+ T cells in alopecia areata. Study-level findings and limits: Across lesional scalp, and particularly alopecia totalis/universalis, clonality surpassed that of normal scalp.

The TCR originated in a human donor with alopecia areata. This chain links TRBV10-3 with TRBJ2-7; possibly TRBD2 for D (6 bases). The sequencing here drew on CD8+ T cells sorted from blood, taken at week 4, from a patient treated with tofacitinib. CDR3 DNA sequence: TGTGCCATCAGTGATGTATCCAGGGAGGTGACTAGCTCCTACGAGCAGTACTTC. This codes for CAISDVSREVTSSYEQYF.